The table lists the clone carrying this TCR beta chain with a few counts. Its antigen is as yet unknown. It was with 60 Vbeta and 13 Jbeta primers that the PCR ran. Clones were sequenced by immunoSEQ multiplex PCR, and TCRdb holds only the in-frame ones, with some missing. The repertoire has 81,000 or so clones, 77% of them found once; the top ten carry approximately 3.2%. The germline CDR1 and CDR2 sequences are LGHNA and YNFKEQ. CDR3 length equals 16 residues. V was pared by 0 bases and J by 3 bases, with 4 bases of the junction left unmatched. The data belong to a study of cytomegalovirus exposure and HLA in healthy donors. Study outcomes and limitations: An analysis that came later showed most CMV-associated TCR beta chains appearing HLA-restricted.

Material for sequencing was PBMCs. The chain employs TRBV4-2 and TRBJ1-1; TRBD1 matches 10 bases. The source is a man aged 50 or older in good health and CMV-seropositive. CDR3 sequence: CASSQEDRGRDTEAFF. The CDR3 DNA is TGTGCCAGCAGCCAAGAAGACAGGGGGCGCGACACTGAAGCTTTCTTT.